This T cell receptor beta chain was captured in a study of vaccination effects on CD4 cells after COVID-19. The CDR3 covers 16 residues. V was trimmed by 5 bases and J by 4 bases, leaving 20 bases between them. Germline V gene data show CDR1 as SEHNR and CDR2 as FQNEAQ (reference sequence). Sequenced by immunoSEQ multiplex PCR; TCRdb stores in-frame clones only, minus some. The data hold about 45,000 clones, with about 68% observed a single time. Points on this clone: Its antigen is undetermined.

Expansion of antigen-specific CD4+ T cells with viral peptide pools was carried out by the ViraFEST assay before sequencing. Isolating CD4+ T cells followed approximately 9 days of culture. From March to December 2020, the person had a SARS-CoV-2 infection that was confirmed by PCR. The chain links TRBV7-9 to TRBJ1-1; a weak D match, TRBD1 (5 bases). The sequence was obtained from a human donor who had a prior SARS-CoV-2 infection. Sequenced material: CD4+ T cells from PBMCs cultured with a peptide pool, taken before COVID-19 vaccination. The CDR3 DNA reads TGTGCCAGCAGCCCCCTGGGGGACTTTAGGAGCACTGAAGCTTTCTTT. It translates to CASSPLGDFRSTEAFF.